The clone carrying this T cell receptor beta chain appeared once. The antigen remains unidentified. The sample comes from a study of cytomegalovirus exposure and HLA in healthy donors. The study, taken as a whole, reports: There were a few CMV-associated chains whose specificity for CMV antigens was confirmed in vitro.

The CDR3 runs 15 residues. Germline V gene sequence: CDR1 SGHTS, CDR2 YDEGEE. V shed 4 bases and J shed 0 bases, with 12 bases lying between them. The PCR ran on 60 Vbeta and 13 Jbeta primers. The repertoire was sequenced with immunoSEQ multiplex PCR; TCRdb's copy has only in-frame clones and lacks some. The sample lists 100,000 or so clones, around 77% seen once, with 8% to 10% in the top ten. Source material: PBMCs. The chain carries TRBV5-8 and TRBJ2-3; D perhaps matches TRBD2 (6 bases). The clonotype originates from a male donor in good health and CMV-seropositive. In nucleotides, the CDR3 is TGTGCCAGCAGCCGACTAGGTCTTAGCACAGATACGCAGTATTTT. Its translation: CASSRLGLSTDTQYF.